This paragraph reports one T cell receptor beta chain. This entry comes from a study of blood T cell repertoires in COVID-19. Libraries were prepared by immunoSEQ multiplex PCR; TCRdb keeps only in-frame clonotypes and omits some of them. This sample carries approximately 400,000 clones, 80% to 95% of them seen once, and the ten largest clones take roughly 0.9%. All enrollees were about 18 to 95 years old and from under 25 US areas. Which cohort a participant joined came from the clinical history participants gave. The study recruited exposed participants who had met a COVID-19 case within 2 weeks before entry. With V trimmed by 3 bases and J by 7 bases, 14 bases remained unmatched. The length of the CDR3 is 16 residues. Germline V gene sequence: CDR1 MGHDK, CDR2 SYGVNS.

The material sequenced was PBMCs or T cells enriched from blood (not recorded which). The genes are TRBV25-1 and TRBJ2-5, with 7 bases that match TRBD1. This receptor was obtained from a woman aged 40 to 55 who had been exposed to COVID-19. In DNA form, the CDR3 reads TGTGCCAGCAGTGACTCAAGGGGGCGAGGACGGGTGACCCAGTACTTC. Its translation: CASSDSRGRGRVTQYF.